The sequence of this T cell receptor beta chain was determined in a study of T-cell memory formation after mild COVID-19. TCRdb fed the 5' RACE reads into MiXCR, producing one record per CDR3 protein. Of over 350,000 distinct CDR3 sequences in the sample, 24% were seen once. V lost 5 bases and J lost 4; bases outside the gene matches: 2. CDR3 length: 12 amino acids. Germline assignment: CDR1 MDHEN and CDR2 SYDVKM. Sequencing was done on a sample of PBMCs or a T cell subset sorted from them (not recorded which). The chain recombines TRBV28 with TRBJ2-7, with 7 positions matching TRBD1. This receptor was taken from an adult woman who had mild COVID-19 (a few samples of this study predate the infection). Cell type and time point are not known. The CDR3 DNA sequence: TGTGCCAGCAGTCCAGGGGGTTACGAGCAGTACGTC. The encoded protein is CASSPGGYEQYV.